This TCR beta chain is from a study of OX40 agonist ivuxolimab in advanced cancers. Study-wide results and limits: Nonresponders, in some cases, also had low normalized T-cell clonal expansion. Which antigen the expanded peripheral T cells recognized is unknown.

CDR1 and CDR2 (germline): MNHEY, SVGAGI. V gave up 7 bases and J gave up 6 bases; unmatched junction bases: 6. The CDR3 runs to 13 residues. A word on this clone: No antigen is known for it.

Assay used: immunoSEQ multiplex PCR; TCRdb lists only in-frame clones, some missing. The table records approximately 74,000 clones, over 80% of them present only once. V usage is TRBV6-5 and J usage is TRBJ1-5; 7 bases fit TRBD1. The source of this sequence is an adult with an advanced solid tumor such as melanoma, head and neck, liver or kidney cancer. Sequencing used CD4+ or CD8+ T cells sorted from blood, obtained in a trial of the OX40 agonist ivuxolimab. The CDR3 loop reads CASNDRAGQPQHF. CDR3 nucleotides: TGTGCCAGCAACGACAGGGCCGGTCAGCCCCAGCATTTT.